The present entry profiles one T cell receptor (beta chain) with its context. The data belong to a study of blood T cell repertoires in COVID-19. Study overall: Samples of COVID-19 (acute and convalescent) were obtained from the United States, Italy and Spain. From T cells, B-cell-depleted T cells, or PBMCs came the material, which was cDNA or gDNA.

The authors' processing: Using reference gene primer amplification, nucleated cell counts were estimated. Using immunoSEQ multiplex PCR, the repertoire was profiled, and TCRdb retains in-frame clones only, with some absent. V, J and clone size reflect that table, while D and trimming were determined from the DNA. Counted here are about 240,000 clones, approximately 85% occurring once; the ten biggest clones make up roughly an eighth. In germline, CDR1 is SNHLY, CDR2 FYNNEI. The V gene lost 6 bases and the J gene lost 7 bases, with 6 bases spanning the gap. The CDR3 consists of 11 residues. The sample consisted of peripheral blood. The chain joins TRBV2 to TRBJ2-2, with D possibly matching TRBD2 (5 bases). This sequence was found in a woman aged 60-70 years with active or convalescent COVID-19. The chain's CDR3 is CASREGGELFF. In nucleotides, the CDR3 is TGTGCCAGCAGAGAGGGCGGGGAGCTGTTTTTT.